This T cell receptor (beta chain) was identified during a study of blood T cell repertoires in COVID-19 (dated by TCRdb to between 2020 and 2021). Regarding the study in general: The collaborator samples originated in the United States, Italy and Spain and spanned the acute and convalescent phases of COVID-19. Where available, HLA class I and class II types were taken from metadata supplied by the sample provider and were not determined by assay-based typing. The material from the prospective study consisted of cDNA or gDNA derived from T cells, B-cell-depleted T cells, or PBMCs. Subjects who had been exposed to COVID-19, were actively infected with it, or had recovered from it provided the deeply sampled blood TCRbeta repertoires that made up the dataset. A de-identified subject ID, COVID-19 status, age in years and sex were almost always included in the sample metadata. The samples were drawn from two sources: the first 160 participants of the ongoing ImmuneRACE study, and 1,254 subjects contributed by 6 global collaborators. The repertoires were made available in a free public database intended to serve as a resource for research on the immune response to SARS-CoV-2. Beyond this particular receptor, the publication reports: How much clinical and demographic metadata was included differed by source and by participant, and the metadata was provided uncurated.

One collaborating source in Seattle enrolled patients while the patients were actively infected and followed the patients over time throughout the course of disease. Whole blood was collected in K2EDTA tubes by collaborating institutions according to the institutions' own protocols. For TCRbeta analysis, collaborators shipped samples in one of three forms: frozen whole blood, isolated PBMCs, or DNA extracted from either of those sample types. The junction carries 7 bases between V and J, which are trimmed by 5 bases and 0 bases respectively. CDR1 KGHDR and CDR2 SFDVKD are derived from the germline V gene. Reading from cysteine to phenylalanine, the CDR3 counts 13 amino acids. Left in the record is the CDR3 DNA by itself, 39 bases read in frame from the first base. TCRbeta CDR3 regions were amplified from genomic DNA using the immunoSEQ Assay, a bias-controlled multiplex PCR. The study's processing was this. Within the assay, amplification of reference gene primers was used to estimate how many nucleated cells each sample contained. Sequence reads were collapsed and filtered to measure the absolute abundance of every unique TCRbeta CDR3 rearrangement. For each sample, productive Simpson clonality was calculated as the square root of Simpson's diversity index across productive rearrangements. What TCRdb holds here is the immuneACCESS table cut down to in-frame rearrangements. Part of the clones is not present; checked against another copy, under half of the missing clones reflect an unresolved V gene, and the others are unexplained. That table furnishes V, J and clone size, whereas the DNA furnished D and trimming. This sample comprises over 150,000 clones, 70% to 90% of them detected only once. The ten largest make up around 0.5% of the sample.

With respect to this clone: The antigen this receptor binds is unknown. No much larger clonotype is one base removed from it; base qualities were not supplied.

The receptor was derived from a man in his 60s with COVID-19, enrolled during active disease. The sequence is built from TRBV24-1 and TRBJ2-7; no D gene can be assigned with confidence. Sequenced material: peripheral blood. This receptor carries the CDR3 CATSGIPSYEQYF. The DNA sequence is TGTGCCACCAGTGGTATTCCCTCCTACGAGCAGTACTTC.